Listed below are T cell receptor beta chains from one sample, sequenced in a study of blood T cell repertoires in COVID-19. Sequencing was performed with immunoSEQ multiplex PCR; in TCRdb, only in-frame clones are kept and a portion is missing. This sample has roughly 80,000 clones, with 81% found just once. Sequencing used peripheral blood. The receptor set was obtained from a man older than 75 with acute or convalescent COVID-19. Both conserved end residues are trimmed from each CDR3. The order of the fields is V gene, J gene, CDR3 protein.

TRBV19,TRBJ2-2,ASSIAGGAGELF
TRBV10-1,TRBJ2-6,ASSAGTGGSGANVLT
TRBV28,TRBJ1-1,ASTPLMNTEAF
TRBV29-1,TRBJ2-5,SVAGVETQY
TRBV15,TRBJ2-5,ATSREALGLPNQETQY
TRBV5-1,TRBJ2-4,ATRLGVAKNIQY
TRBV5-6,TRBJ1-2,ASSLGPGDEYT
TRBV19,TRBJ2-7,ASSVDRAYEQY
TRBV27,TRBJ2-1,ASERTGEQF
TRBV2,TRBJ1-2,ASSIHGQAPGYT
TRBV7-9,TRBJ1-1,ASSLRYQGTEAF
TRBV28,TRBJ1-5,ASSYLRDRANQPQH
TRBV29-1,TRBJ1-5,SVGTGDSNQPQH
TRBV29-1,TRBJ1-1,SVSFTGATGAF
TRBV3-1/TRBV3-2,TRBJ2-5,ASSRGAQETQY
TRBV9,TRBJ1-6,ASSPTGVSENSPLH
TRBV5-4,TRBJ2-1,ASSLRGQFWQF
TRBV18,TRBJ2-5,ASSPPGQPQETQY
TRBV7-2,TRBJ1-3,ASSLAGTGRRNTIY
TRBV7-3,TRBJ2-3,AGSLRQGGTDTQY
TRBV6-5,TRBJ2-7,ASSYSNDTYEQY
TRBV10-3,TRBJ2-7,AIRGTGGGYEQY
TRBV3-1/TRBV3-2,TRBJ2-1,ASSQGGQGRFYNEQF
TRBV12-3/TRBV12-4,TRBJ2-7,ASSESGGREQY
TRBV5-1,TRBJ1-1,ASSLLGPGQPVFNTEAF
TRBV7-2,TRBJ1-1,ASSLGALRANTEAF
TRBV6-5,TRBJ2-7,ASSPRGFQSHEQY
TRBV5-1,TRBJ2-3,ASSLAAQGSADTQY
TRBV19,TRBJ2-7,ASSRTGQRSEQY
TRBV29-1,TRBJ2-1,SVEQTMRSYNEQF
TRBV6-6,TRBJ1-1,ASRDGQENTEAF
TRBV5-1,TRBJ2-1,ASSLAGGRGYNEQF
TRBV7-9,TRBJ1-1,ASSARQGNTEAF
TRBV7-3,TRBJ2-1,ASSRELAGGYNEQF
TRBV28,TRBJ1-2,ASSSLWDRATTSYGYT